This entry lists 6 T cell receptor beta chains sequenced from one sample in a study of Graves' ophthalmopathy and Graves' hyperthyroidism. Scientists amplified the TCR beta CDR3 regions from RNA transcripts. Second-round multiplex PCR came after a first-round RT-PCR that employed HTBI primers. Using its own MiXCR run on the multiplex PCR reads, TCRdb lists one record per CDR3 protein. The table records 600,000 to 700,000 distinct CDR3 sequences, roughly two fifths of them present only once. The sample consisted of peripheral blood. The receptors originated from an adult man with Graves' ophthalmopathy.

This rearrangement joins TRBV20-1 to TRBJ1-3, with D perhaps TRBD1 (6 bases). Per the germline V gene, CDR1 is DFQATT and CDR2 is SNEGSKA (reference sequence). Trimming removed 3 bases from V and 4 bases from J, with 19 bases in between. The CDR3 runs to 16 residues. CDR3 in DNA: TGCAGTGCTAGGGAGGGGGGTATAGGCTCAGGAAACACCATATATTTT. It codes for CSAREGGIGSGNTIYF.

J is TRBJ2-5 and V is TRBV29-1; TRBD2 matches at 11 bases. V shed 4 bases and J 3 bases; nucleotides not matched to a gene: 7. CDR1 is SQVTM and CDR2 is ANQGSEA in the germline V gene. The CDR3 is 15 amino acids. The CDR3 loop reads CSVGLAGRTKETQYF. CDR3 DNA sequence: TGCAGCGTTGGACTAGCGGGACGGACAAAAGAGACCCAGTACTTC.

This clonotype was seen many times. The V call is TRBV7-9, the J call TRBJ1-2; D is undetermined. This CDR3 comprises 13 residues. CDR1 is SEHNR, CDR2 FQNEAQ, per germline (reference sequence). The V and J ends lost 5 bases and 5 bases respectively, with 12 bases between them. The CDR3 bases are TGTGCCAGCAGCGTGGACGGTACTTATGGCTACACCTTC. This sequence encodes CASSVDGTYGYTF.

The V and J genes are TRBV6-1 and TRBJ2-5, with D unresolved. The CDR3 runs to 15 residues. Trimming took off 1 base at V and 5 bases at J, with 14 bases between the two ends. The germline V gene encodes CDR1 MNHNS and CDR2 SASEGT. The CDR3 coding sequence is TGTGCCAGCAGTGAAGGCAGGATGGGATGGGAGACCCAGTACTTC. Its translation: CASSEGRMGWETQYF.

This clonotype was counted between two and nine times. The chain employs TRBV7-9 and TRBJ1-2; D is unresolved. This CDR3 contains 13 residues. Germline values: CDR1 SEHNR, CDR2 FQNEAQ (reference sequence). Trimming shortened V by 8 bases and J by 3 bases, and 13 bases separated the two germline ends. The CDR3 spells CASSPSSDYGYTF. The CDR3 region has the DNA TGTGCCAGCTCACCATCTTCCGACTATGGCTACACCTTC.

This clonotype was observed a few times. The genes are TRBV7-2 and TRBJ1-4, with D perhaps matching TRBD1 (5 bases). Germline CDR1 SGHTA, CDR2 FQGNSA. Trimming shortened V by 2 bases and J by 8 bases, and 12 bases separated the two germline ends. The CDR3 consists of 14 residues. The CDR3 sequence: CTSSLIQGGEKLFF. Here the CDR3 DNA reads TGTACCAGCAGCTTAATCCAGGGTGGGGAAAAACTGTTTTTT.